This section outlines one T cell receptor beta chain sequence together with its context. Its antigen is not identified. The germline V gene has CDR1 LNHDA and CDR2 SQIVND (reference sequence). After removal of 6 bases from V and 3 bases from J, the junction contained 8 bases not matched to a gene. The CDR3 extends over 17 amino acids. This sample is part of a study of vaccination effects on CD4 cells after COVID-19. This table comes from immunoSEQ multiplex PCR, and its TCRdb copy is limited to in-frame clones, with some not included. The repertoire holds approximately 47,000 clones, with more than 75% as singletons. CD4+ T cell isolation took place after nine to eleven days of culture. Findings and caveats of the study: Late post-vaccination, clones induced by infection and those induced by vaccine underwent marked clonal contraction. A shortage of convalescent patients and an absence of early post-infection timepoints characterized the study.

This specimen was CD4+ T cells from PBMCs cultured without peptide, taken before COVID-19 vaccination. This rearrangement joins TRBV19 to TRBJ2-3, with 14 nucleotides matching TRBD2. The source of this sequence is a human donor who had a prior SARS-CoV-2 infection. The CDR3 is CASRGLGLAGGTDTQYF. The CDR3 region has the DNA TGTGCCAGTAGAGGATTAGGACTAGCGGGAGGAACAGATACGCAGTATTTT.